The T cell receptor beta chain under discussion was sequenced for a study of T cell responses to AZD1222 COVID-19 vaccine. Study results and limitations: Most donors were white British and more were female, and clonal diversity was possibly underestimated. The study reported that nearly half of spike-specific TCRs target unmutated variant regions.

Comments on this clone: The antigen is undetermined.

The V gene's germline CDR1 is SGHVS and CDR2 FNYEAQ. V dropped 2 bases and J dropped 7 bases, with 15 bases sitting between them. CDR3 size: 15 residues. Libraries were prepared by immunoSEQ multiplex PCR; TCRdb keeps only in-frame clonotypes and omits some of them. Of roughly 160,000 clones listed, about 91% are singletons. The V gene is TRBV7-6, the J gene TRBJ2-1; D is unresolved. This TCR was sampled from an adult who received the AZD1222 COVID-19 vaccine. The sample was peripheral blood, taken 28 days after the second AZD1222 dose. CDR3 DNA: TGTGCCAGCAGCTTACGTCCCCCAGCGTCGAATGAGCAGTTCTTC. This encodes CASSLRPPASNEQFF.